This T cell receptor delta chain came from a study of Vδ1+ human thymocytes. Overall study results and limits: Thymic TRG and TRD repertoires appeared highly polyclonal, with Gaussian CDR3 length distributions. Despite high sort purity, 20% to 25% of thymic T cell receptor delta sequences were Vdelta2.

Regarding this clone: Its antigen is unknown.

V lost 5 bases and J 1 base, leaving 34 bases between the germline ends. CDR1 is GEAIGNYY and CDR2 is EKD in the germline V gene. The CDR3 loop spans 21 amino acids. RNA was extracted from the cells and then reverse transcribed. CDR3 amplicons came from multiplex PCR with pooled V-gene forward and constant-region reverse primers. TCRdb processed the multiplex PCR reads again with the CATT caller. In the table there are roughly 76,000 delta-chain clones, around 35% of which are singletons. Alphabeta T cells were depleted, then CD3+ Vdelta1+ Vdelta2- thymocytes were FACS-sorted. This sequence was found in a boy younger than two who had congenital heart surgery. The V call is TRDV2, the J call TRDJ1; a possible D gene is TRDD3 (6 bases). Input material: Vdelta1+ gamma-delta thymocytes from the thymus. Sample subset: FACS-sorted CD3+ TCRalphabeta- TCRVdelta1+ TCRVdelta2- thymocytes. CDR3: CACVPRLLCRTWGQITDKLIF. The CDR3 coding sequence is TGTGCCTGTGTCCCCCGCCTTCTGTGTCGAACCTGGGGACAAATCACCGATAAACTCATCTTT.